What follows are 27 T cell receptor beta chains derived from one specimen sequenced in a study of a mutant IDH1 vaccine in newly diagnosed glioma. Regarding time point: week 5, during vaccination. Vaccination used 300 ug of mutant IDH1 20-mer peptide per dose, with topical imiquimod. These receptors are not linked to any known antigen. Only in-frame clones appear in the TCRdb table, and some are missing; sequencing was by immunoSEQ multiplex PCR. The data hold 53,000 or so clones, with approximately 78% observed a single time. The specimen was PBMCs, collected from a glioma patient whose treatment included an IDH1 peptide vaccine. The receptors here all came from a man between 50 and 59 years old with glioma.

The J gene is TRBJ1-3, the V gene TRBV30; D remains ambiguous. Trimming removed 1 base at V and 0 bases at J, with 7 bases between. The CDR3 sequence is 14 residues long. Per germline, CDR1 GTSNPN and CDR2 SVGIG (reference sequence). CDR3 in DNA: TGTGCCTGGAGTGCAACCCTCTCTGGAAACACCATATATTTT. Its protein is CAWSATLSGNTIYF.

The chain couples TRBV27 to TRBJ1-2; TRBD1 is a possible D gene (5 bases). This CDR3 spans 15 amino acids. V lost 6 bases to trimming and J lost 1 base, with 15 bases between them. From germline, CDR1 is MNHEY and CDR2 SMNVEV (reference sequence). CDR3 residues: CASRGSREVNYGYTF. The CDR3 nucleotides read TGTGCCAGCAGGGGAAGCAGGGAAGTTAACTATGGCTACACCTTC.

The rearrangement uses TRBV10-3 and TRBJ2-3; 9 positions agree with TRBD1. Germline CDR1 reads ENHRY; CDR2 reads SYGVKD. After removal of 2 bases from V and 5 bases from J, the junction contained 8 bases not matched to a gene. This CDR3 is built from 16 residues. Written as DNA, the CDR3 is TGTGCCATCAGTGAGGAGGGACAGGGAATGAGAGATACGCAGTATTTT. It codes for CAISEEGQGMRDTQYF.

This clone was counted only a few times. In DNA, the CDR3 is TGTGCCAGCAGCCAAGGGACCGGAAGGGAAAAACTGTTTTTT. This sequence encodes CASSQGTGREKLFF. The genes are TRBV4-2 and TRBJ1-4, with D hard to call. Germline V gene data show CDR1 as LGHNA and CDR2 as YNFKEQ. V lost 1 base, J lost 8 bases, and 11 bases lay in between. CDR3 length equals 14 residues.

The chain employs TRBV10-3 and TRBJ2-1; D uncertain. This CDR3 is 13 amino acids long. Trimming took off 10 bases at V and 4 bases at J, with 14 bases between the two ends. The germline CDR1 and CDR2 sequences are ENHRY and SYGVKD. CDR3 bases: TGTGCCACTCTCCCCCAGGAGTACAATGAGCAGTTCTTC. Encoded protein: CATLPQEYNEQFF.

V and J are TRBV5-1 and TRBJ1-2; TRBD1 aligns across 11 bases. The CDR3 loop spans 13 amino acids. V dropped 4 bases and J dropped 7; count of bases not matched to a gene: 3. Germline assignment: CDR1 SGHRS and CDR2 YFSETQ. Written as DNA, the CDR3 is TGCGCCAGCAGCCCAGGGACAGGGGGTGGCTACACCTTC. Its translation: CASSPGTGGGYTF. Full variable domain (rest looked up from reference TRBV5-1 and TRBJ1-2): KAGVTQTPRYLIKTRGQQVTLSCSPISGHRSVSWYQQTPGQGLQFLFEYFSETQRNKGNFPGRFSGRQFSNSRSEMNVSTLELGDSALYLCASSPGTGGGYTFGSGTRLTVV.

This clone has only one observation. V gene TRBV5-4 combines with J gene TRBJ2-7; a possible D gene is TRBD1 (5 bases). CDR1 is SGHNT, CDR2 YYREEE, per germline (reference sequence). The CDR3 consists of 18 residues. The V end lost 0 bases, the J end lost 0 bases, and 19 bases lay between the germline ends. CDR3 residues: CASSLDLLDWQGSYEQYF. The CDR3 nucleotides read TGTGCCAGCAGCTTGGATCTCTTAGATTGGCAGGGCTCCTACGAGCAGTACTTC.

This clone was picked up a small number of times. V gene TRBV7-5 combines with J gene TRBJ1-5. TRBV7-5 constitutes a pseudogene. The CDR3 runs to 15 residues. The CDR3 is CARSLVRKGIQPQHF. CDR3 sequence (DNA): TGTGCCAGAAGCTTAGTGCGGAAGGGAATCCAGCCCCAGCATTTT.

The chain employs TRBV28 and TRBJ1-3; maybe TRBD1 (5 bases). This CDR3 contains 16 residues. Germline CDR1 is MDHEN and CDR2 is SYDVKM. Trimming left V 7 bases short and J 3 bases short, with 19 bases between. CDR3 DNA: TGTGCCAGCACTCCCCACGCGGGGCTCTATGGAAACACCATATATTTT. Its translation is CASTPHAGLYGNTIYF.

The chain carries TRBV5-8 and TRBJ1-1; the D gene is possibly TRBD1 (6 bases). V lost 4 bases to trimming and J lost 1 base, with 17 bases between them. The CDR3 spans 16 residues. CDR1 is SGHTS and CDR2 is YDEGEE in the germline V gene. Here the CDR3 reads CASSTGQSFTNTEAFF. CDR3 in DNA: TGTGCCAGCAGCACTGGACAGTCATTCACGAACACTGAAGCTTTCTTT.

The CDR3 loop reads CASTSGFGEQYF. DNA for the CDR3: TGTGCCAGCACCTCGGGTTTCGGCGAGCAGTACTTC. The chain has TRBV6-5 and TRBJ2-7; D not resolved. Between the trimmed V and J ends, which lost 7 bases and 6 bases, there was a span of 13 bases. Per germline, CDR1 MNHEY and CDR2 SVGAGI. The CDR3 runs 12 residues.

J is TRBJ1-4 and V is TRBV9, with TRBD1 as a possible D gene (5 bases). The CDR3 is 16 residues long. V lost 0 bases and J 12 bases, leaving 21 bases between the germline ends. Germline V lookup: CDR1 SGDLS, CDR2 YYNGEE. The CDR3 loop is CASSVALYGHDGELFF. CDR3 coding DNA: TGTGCCAGCAGCGTAGCCCTCTACGGACACGATGGGGAACTGTTTTTT.

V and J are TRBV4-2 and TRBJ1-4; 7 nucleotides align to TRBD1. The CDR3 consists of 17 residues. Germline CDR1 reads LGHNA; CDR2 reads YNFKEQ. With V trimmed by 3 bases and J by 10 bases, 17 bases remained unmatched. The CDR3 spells CASSHPHTGTDTAKLFF. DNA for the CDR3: TGTGCCAGCAGCCACCCACACACCGGGACAGATACTGCAAAACTGTTTTTT.

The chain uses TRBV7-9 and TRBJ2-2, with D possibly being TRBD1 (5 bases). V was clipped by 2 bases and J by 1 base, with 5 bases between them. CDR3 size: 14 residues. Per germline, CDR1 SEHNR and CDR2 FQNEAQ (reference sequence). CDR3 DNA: TGTGCCAGCAGCTTACAGGGGAACACCGGGGAGCTGTTTTTT. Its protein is CASSLQGNTGELFF. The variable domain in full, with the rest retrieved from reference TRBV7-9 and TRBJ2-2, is DTGVSQNPRHKITKRGQNVTFRCDPISEHNRLYWYRQTLGQGPEFLTYFQNEAQLEKSRLLSDRFSAERPKGSFSTLEIQRTEQGDSAMYLCASSLQGNTGELFFGEGSRLTVL.

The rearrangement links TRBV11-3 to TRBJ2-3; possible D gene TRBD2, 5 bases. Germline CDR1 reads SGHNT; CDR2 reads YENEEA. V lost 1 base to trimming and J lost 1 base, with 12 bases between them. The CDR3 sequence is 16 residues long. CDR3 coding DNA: TGTGCCAGCAGCTTAGGCGAGGGAAGTCGCACAGATACGCAGTATTTT. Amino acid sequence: CASSLGEGSRTDTQYF.

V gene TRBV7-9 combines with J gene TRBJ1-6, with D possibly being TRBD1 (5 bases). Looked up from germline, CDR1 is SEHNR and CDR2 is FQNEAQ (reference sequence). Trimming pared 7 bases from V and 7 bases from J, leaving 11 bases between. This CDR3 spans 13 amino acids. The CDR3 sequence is CASTIQGNSPLHF. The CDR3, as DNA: TGTGCCAGCACCATTCAGGGAAATTCACCCCTCCACTTT.

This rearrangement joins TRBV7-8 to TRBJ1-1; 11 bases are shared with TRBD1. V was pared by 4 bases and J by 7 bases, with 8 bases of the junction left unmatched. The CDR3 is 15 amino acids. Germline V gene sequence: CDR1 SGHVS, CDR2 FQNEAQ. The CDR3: CASSSSDRGQVEAFF. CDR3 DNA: TGTGCCAGCAGCTCCTCGGACAGGGGGCAGGTTGAAGCTTTCTTT.

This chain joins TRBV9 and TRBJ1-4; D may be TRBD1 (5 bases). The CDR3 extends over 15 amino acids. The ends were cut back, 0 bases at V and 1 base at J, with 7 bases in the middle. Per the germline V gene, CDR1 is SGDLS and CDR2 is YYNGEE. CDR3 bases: TGTGCCAGCAGCGTAGATACAGGAACTAATGAAAAACTGTTTTTT. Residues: CASSVDTGTNEKLFF. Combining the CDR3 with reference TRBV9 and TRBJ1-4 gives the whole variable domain DSGVTQTPKHLITATGQRVTLRCSPRSGDLSVYWYQQSLDQGLQFLIQYYNGEERAKGNILERFSAQQFPDLHSELNLSSLELGDSALYFCASSVDTGTNEKLFFGSGTQLSVL.

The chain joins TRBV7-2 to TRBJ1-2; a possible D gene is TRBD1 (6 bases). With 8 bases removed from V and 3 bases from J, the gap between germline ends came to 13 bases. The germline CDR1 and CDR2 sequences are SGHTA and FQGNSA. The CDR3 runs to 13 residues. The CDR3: CASVGWGHYGYTF. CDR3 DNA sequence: TGTGCCAGCGTCGGATGGGGGCACTATGGCTACACCTTC. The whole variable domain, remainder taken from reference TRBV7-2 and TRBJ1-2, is GAGVSQSPSNKVTEKGKDVELRCDPISGHTALYWYRQSLGQGLEFLIYFQGNSAPDKSGLPSDRFSAERTGGSVSTLTIQRTQQEDSAVYLCASVGWGHYGYTFGSGTRLTVV.

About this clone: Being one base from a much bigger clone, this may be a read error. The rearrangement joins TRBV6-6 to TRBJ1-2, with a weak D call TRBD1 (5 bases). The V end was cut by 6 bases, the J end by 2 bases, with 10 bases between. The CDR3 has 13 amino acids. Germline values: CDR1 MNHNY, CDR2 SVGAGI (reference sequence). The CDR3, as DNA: TGTGCCAGCAGCCAGGGACGGAACTATGGCTACACCTTC. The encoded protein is CASSQGRNYGYTF.

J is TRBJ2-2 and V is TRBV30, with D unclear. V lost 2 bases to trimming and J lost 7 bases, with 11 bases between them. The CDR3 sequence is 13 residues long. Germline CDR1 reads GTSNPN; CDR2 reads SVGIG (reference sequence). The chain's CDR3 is CAWSRTRDGELFF. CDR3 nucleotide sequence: TGTGCCTGGAGTCGGACGCGTGACGGGGAGCTGTTTTTT.

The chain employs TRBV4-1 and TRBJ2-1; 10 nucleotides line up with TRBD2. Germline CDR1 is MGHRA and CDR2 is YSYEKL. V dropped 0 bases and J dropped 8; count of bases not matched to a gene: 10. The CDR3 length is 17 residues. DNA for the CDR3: TGCGCCAGCAGCCAAGATCGGGGCAGCGGGGGGGCCCATGAGCAGTTCTTC. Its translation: CASSQDRGSGGAHEQFF.

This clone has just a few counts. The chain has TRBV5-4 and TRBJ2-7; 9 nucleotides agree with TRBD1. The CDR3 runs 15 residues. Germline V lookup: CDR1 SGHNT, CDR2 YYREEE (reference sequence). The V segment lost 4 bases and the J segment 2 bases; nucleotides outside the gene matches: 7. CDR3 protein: CASSPTGTGTYEQYF. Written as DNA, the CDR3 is TGTGCCAGCAGCCCGACCGGGACAGGGACCTACGAGCAGTACTTC. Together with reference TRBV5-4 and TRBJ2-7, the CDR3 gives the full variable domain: ETGVTQSPTHLIKTRGQQVTLRCSSQSGHNTVSWYQQALGQGPQFIFQYYREEENGRGNFPPRFSGLQFPNYSSELNVNALELDDSALYLCASSPTGTGTYEQYFGPGTRLTVT.

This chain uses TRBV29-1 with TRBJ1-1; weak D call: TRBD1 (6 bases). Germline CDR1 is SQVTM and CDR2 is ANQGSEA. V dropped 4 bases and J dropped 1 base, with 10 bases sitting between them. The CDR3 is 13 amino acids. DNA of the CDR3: TGCAGCGTTGGGGGGCTTCAGAACACTGAAGCTTTCTTT. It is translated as CSVGGLQNTEAFF.

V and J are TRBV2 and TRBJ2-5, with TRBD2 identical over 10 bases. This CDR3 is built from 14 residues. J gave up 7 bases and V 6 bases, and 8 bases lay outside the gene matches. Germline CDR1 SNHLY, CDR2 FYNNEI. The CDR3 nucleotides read TGTGCCAGCAGGCTAGCGGGGGCTCCAGGGACCCAGTACTTC. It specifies CASRLAGAPGTQYF.

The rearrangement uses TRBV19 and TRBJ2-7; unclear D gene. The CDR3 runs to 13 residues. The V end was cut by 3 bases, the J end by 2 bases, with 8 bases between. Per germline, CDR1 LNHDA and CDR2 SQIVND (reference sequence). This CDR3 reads CASSIKTTYEQYF. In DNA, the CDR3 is TGTGCCAGTAGTATCAAGACAACCTACGAGCAGTACTTC. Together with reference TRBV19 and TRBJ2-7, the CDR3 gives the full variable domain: DGGITQSPKYLFRKEGQNVTLSCEQNLNHDAMYWYRQDPGQGLRLIYYSQIVNDFQKGDIAEGYSVSREKKESFPLTVTSAQKNPTAFYLCASSIKTTYEQYFGPGTRLTVT.

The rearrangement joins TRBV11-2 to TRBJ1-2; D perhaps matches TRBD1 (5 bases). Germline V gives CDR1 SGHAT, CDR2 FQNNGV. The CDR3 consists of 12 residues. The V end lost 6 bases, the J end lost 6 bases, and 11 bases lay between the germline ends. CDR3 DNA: TGTGCCAGCAGTAAACAAGGGGATGGCTACACCTTC. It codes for CASSKQGDGYTF.